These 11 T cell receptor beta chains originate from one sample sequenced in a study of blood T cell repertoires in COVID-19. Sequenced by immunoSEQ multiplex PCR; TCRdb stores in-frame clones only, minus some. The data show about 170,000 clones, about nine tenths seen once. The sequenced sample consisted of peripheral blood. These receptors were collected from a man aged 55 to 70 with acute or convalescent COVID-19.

CDR3 DNA sequence: TGTGCCAGCAGCCTGTCCGGGACAGGGAGGAACACTGAAGCTTTCTTT. Encoded protein: CASSLSGTGRNTEAFF. The chain couples TRBV7-9 to TRBJ1-1; 9 positions match TRBD1. The trim removed 5 bases at V and 1 base at J, leaving 8 bases unmatched. The CDR3 loop spans 16 amino acids. Germline values: CDR1 SEHNR, CDR2 FQNEAQ (reference sequence).

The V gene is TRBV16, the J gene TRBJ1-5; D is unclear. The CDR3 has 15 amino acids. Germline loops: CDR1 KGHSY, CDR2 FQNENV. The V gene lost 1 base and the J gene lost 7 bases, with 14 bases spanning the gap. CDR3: CASSQWRGVEQPQHF. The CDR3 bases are TGTGCCAGCAGCCAATGGCGTGGCGTGGAGCAGCCCCAGCATTTT.

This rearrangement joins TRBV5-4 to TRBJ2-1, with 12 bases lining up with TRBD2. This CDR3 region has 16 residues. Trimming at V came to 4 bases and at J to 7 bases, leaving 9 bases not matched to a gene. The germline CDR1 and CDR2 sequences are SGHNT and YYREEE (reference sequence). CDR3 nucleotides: TGTGCCAGCAGCACTCTAGCGGGAGGGTTAGGAAATGAGCAGTTCTTC. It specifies CASSTLAGGLGNEQFF.

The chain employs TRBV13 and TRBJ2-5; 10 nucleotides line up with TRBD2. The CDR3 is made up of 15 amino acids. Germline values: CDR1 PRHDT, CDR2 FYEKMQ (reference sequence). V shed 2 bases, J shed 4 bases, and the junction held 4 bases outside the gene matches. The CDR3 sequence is CASSLLAGEGETQYF. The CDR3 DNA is TGTGCCAGCAGCTTACTAGCGGGAGAGGGAGAGACCCAGTACTTC.

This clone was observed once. The CDR3 bases are TGCGCCAGCAGCGGGGGAACAGGGAGTGGCTACACCTTC. Protein sequence: CASSGGTGSGYTF. The chain couples TRBV5-1 to TRBJ1-2, with D possibly matching TRBD1 (6 bases). The length of the CDR3 is 13 residues. V lost 4 bases to trimming and J lost 7 bases, with 14 bases between them. Germline V gene sequence: CDR1 SGHRS, CDR2 YFSETQ.

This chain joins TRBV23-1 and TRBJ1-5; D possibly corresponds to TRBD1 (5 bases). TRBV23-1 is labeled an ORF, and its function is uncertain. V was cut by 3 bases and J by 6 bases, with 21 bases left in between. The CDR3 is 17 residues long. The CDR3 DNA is TGCGCCAGCAGTCAGGGGGGTCACAACCATGACACTCAGCCCCAGCATTTT. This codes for CASSQGGHNHDTQPQHF.

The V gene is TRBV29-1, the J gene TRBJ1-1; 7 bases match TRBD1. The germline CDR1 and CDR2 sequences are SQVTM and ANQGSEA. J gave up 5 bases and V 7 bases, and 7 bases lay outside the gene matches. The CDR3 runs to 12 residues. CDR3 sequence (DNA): TGCAGCGGGTTCAGGGGGAGAACTGAAGCTTTCTTT. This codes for CSGFRGRTEAFF.

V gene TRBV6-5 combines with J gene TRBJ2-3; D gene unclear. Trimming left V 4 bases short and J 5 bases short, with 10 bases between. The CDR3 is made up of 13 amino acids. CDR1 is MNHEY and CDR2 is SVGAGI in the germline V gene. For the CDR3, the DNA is TGTGCCAGCAGTTCGACAATTCAAGATACGCAGTATTTT. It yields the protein CASSSTIQDTQYF.

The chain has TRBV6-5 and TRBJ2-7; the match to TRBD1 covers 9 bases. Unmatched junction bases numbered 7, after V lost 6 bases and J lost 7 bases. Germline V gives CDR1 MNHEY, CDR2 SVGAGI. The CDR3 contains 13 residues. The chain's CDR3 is CASSRDRDREQYV. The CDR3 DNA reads TGTGCCAGCAGCCGGGACAGGGATCGAGAGCAGTACGTC.

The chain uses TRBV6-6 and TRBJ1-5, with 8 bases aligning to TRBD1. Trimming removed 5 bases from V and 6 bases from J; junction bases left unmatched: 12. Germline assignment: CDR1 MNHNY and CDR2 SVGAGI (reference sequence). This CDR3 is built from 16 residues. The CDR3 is CASSPLDRGGSQPQHF. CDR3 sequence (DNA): TGTGCCAGCAGTCCTCTCGACAGGGGAGGGAGTCAGCCCCAGCATTTT.

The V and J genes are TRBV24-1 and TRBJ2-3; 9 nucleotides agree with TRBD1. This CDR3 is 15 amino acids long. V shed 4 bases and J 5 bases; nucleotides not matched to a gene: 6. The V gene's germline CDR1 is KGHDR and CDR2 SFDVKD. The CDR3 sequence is CATSETGTGRDTQYF. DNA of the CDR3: TGTGCCACCAGTGAAACCGGGACAGGGAGAGATACGCAGTATTTT.